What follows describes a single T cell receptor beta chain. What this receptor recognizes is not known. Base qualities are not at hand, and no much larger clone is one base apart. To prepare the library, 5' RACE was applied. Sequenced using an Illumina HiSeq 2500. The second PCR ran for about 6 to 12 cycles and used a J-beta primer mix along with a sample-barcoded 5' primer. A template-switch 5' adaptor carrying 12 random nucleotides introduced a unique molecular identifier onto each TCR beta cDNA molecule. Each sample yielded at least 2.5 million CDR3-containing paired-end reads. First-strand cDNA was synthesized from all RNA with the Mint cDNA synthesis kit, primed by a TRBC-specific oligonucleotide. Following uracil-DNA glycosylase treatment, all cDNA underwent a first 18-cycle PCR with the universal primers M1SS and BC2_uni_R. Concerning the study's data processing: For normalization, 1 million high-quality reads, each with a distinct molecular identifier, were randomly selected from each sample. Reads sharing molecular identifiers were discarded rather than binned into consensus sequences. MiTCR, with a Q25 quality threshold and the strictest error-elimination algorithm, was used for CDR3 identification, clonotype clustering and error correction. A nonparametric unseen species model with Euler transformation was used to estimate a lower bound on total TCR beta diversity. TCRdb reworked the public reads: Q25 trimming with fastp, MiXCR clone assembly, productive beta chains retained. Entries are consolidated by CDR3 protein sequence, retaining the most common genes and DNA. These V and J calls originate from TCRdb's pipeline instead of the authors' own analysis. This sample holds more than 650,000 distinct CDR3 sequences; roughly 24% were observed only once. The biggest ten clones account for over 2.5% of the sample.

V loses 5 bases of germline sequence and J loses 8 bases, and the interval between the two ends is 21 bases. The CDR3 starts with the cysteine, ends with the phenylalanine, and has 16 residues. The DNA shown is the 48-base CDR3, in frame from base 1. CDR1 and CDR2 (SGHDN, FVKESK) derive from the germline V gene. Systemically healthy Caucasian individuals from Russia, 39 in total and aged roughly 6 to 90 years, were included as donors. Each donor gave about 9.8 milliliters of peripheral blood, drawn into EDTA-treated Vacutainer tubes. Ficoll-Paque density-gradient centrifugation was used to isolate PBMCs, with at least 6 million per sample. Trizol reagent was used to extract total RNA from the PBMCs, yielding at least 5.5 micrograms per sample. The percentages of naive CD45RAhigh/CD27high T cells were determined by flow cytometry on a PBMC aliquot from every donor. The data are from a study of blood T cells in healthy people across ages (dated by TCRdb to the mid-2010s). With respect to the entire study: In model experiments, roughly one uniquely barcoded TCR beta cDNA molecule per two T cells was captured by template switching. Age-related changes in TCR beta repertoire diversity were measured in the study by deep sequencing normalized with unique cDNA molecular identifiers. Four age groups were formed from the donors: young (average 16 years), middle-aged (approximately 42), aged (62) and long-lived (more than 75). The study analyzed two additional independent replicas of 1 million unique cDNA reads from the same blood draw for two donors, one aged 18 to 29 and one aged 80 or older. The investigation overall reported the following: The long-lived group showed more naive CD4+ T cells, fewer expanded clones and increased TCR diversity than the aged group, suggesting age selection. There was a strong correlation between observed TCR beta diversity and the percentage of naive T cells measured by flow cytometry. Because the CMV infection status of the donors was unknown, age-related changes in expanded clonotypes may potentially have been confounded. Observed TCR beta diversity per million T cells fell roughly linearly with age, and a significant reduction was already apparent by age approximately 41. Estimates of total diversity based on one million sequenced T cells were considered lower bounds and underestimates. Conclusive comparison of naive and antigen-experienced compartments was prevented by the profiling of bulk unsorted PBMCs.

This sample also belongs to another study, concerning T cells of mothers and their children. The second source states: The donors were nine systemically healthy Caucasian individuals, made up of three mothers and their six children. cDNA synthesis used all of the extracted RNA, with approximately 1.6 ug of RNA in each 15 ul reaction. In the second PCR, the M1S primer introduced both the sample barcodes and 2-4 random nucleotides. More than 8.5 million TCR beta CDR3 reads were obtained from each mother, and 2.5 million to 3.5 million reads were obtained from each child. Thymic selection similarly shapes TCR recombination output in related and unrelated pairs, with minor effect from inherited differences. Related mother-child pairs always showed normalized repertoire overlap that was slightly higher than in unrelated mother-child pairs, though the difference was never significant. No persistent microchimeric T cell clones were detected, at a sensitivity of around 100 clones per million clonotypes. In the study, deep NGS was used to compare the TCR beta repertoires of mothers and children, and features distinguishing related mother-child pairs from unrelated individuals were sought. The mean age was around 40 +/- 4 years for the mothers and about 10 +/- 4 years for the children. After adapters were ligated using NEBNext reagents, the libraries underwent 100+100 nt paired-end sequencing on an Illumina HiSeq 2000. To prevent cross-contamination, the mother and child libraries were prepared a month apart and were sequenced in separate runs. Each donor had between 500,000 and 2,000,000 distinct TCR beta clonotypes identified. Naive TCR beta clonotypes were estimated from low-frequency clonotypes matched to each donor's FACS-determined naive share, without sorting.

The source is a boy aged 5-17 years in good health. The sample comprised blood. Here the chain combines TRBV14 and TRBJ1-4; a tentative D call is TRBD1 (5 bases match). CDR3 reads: CASSSGTAVWMEKLFF. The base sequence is TGTGCCAGCAGCTCCGGGACGGCAGTCTGGATGGAAAAACTGTTTTTT. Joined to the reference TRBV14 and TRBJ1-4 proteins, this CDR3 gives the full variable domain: EAGVTQFPSHSVIEKGQTVTLRCDPISGHDNLYWYRRVMGKEIKFLLHFVKESKQDESGMPNNRFLAERTGGTYSTLKVQPAELEDSGVYFCASSSGTAVWMEKLFFGSGTQLSVL.